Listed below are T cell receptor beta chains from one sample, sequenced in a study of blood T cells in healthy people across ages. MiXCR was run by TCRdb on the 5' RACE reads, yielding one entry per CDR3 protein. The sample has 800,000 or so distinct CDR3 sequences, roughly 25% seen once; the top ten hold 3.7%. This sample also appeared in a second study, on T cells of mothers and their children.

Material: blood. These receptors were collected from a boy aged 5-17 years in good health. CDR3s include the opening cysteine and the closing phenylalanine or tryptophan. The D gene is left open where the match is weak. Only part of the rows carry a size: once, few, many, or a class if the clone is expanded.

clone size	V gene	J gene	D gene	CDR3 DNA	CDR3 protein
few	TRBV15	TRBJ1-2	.	TGTGCCACCAGCAGAGATCGTACTAACTATGGCTACACCTTC	CATSRDRTNYGYTF
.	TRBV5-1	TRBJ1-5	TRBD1	TGCGCCAGCAGACCTTGGACAGGGGGACAAAATCAGCCCCAGCATTTT	CASRPWTGGQNQPQHF
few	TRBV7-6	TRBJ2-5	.	TGTGCCAGCAGCTTAGCGGGGTTAGCGCTGGAGACCCAGTACTTC	CASSLAGLALETQYF
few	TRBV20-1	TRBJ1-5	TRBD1	TGCAGTGCCCAGGACAGGGGGCTCCTCGCCCCCCAGCATTTT	CSAQDRGLLAPQHF
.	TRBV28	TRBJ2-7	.	TGTGCCAGCAGTTCCGTTCGGGGTTTCGTGGTCTACGAGCAGTACTTC	CASSSVRGFVVYEQYF
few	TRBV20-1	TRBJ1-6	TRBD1	TGCAGTGCTGGACGACAGGGGGGTAATTCACCCCTCCACTTT	CSAGRQGGNSPLHF
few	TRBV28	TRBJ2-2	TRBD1	TGTGCCAGCAGTGCGGGGACAGGGAAGACCGGGGAGCTGTTTTTT	CASSAGTGKTGELFF
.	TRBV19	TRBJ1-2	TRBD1	TGTGCCAGTAGTGTTTTTGGGACAGGGAGATCTGGCTACACCTTC	CASSVFGTGRSGYTF
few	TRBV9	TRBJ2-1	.	TGTGCCAGCAGCGTAGATTCGGCAGGGCCAGGCTCCTACAATGAGCAGTTCTTC	CASSVDSAGPGSYNEQFF
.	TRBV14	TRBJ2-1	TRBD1	TGTGCCAGCAGCCAAGGGGGACAGCCTCTACCCTACAATGAGCAGTTCTTC	CASSQGGQPLPYNEQFF
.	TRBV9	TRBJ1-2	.	TGTGCCAGCAGCGTAGTCCCTCCCCCCCTACAGGGACCGAACTATGGCTACACCTTC	CASSVVPPPLQGPNYGYTF
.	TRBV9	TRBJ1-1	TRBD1	TGTGCCAGCAGCGTATCCCAGGGGGCCTTGGTGGCTGAAGCTTTCTTT	CASSVSQGALVAEAFF
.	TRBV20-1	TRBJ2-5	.	TGCAGTGGAACAGTTTCGTACCAAGAGACCCAGTACTTC	CSGTVSYQETQYF
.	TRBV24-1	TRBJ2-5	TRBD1	TGTGCCACCAGTGATTCTACCGGGACAGTCCGACCTGAGACCCAGTACTTC	CATSDSTGTVRPETQYF
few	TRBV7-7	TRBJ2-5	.	TGTGCTAGCAGTTATACCGGGACTTCCCAAGAGACCCAGTACTTC	CASSYTGTSQETQYF
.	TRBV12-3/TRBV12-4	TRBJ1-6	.	TGTGCCAGCAGACCCGGACAGCCGTTATCCAATAATTCACCCCTCCACTTT	CASRPGQPLSNNSPLHF
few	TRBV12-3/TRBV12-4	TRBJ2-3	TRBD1	TGTGCCAGCAGAAAACAGGGGGCCTTAGATACGCAGTATTTT	CASRKQGALDTQYF
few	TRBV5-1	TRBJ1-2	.	TGCGCCAGCAGCCAATCCCCCGACAGATCTGGCTACACCTTC	CASSQSPDRSGYTF
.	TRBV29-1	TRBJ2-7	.	TGCAGCGTTAGCGTTCTCACAGGGACCTACGAGCAGTACTTC	CSVSVLTGTYEQYF
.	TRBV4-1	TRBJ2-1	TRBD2	TGCGCCAGCAGCCAATTGGGTAGCGGGAGGTTCTACAATGAGCAGTTCTTC	CASSQLGSGRFYNEQFF
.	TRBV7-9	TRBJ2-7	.	TGTGCCAGCAGCTTAGCGCTGCCAGGGCTGGAGAACGAGCAGTACTTC	CASSLALPGLENEQYF
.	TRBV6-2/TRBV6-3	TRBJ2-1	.	TGTGCCAGCAGTAGGTCCGGGACATACTACAATGAGCAGTTCTTC	CASSRSGTYYNEQFF
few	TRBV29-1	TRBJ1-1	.	TGCAGCGTTGAGAAGGGAATGAACACTGAAGCTTTCTTT	CSVEKGMNTEAFF
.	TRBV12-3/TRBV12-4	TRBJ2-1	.	TGTGCCAGCAGTCTCACCCCCGCAGGAAATGAGCAGTTCTTC	CASSLTPAGNEQFF